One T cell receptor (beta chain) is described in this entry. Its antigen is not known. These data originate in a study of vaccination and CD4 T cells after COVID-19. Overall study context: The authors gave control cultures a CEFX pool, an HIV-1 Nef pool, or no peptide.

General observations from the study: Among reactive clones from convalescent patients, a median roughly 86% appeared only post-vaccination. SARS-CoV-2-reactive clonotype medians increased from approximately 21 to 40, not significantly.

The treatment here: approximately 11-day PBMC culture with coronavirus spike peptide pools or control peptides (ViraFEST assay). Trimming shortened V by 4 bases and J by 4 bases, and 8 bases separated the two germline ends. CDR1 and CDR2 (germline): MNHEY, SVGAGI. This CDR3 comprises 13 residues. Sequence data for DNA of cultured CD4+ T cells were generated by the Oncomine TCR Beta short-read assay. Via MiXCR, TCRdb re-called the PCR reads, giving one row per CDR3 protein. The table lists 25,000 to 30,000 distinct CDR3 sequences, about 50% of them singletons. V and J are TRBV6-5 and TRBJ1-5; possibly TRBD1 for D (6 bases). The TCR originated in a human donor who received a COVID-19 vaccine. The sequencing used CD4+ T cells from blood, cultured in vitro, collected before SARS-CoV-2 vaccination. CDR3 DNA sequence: TGTGCCAGCAGTTTGCAGGGGAATCAGCCCCAGCATTTT. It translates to CASSLQGNQPQHF.